The clone carrying this T cell receptor (beta chain) appeared many times. Its antigen is not known. This entry belongs to a study of T cells after yellow fever vaccination. The V gene's germline CDR1 is LGHDT and CDR2 YNNKEL (reference sequence). The CDR3 extends over 14 amino acids. V gave up 0 bases and J gave up 0 bases, with 2 bases separating them. For TCR, cDNA came from 5'RACE template switching, which added a universal primer site and UMIs. TCRdb re-called the 5' RACE reads through MiXCR, storing one row per CDR3 protein. This sample carries roughly 63,000 distinct CDR3 sequences, approximately 7% of them seen once, and the ten largest clones take 36%. Study results and limitations: Researchers cautioned that FACS-sorted repertoires could harbor abundant clonotypes contaminating from the bulk population. In post-booster samples, most primary-vaccination clones reappeared (about 96% CD4, around 87% CD8). A weaker but faster secondary response was observed, peaking on day 5 versus 15.

The rearrangement uses TRBV3-1 and TRBJ2-2, with D unclear. The TCR originated in a man under 40 who received the YFV17D yellow fever vaccine. This material consisted of CD8+ T cells sorted from PBMCs, taken 15 days after the yellow fever booster vaccination. CDR3 protein: CASSQDTNTGELFF. CDR3 DNA: TGTGCCAGCAGCCAAGATACGAACACCGGGGAGCTGTTTTTT. The full variable domain, rest sourced from reference TRBV3-1 and TRBJ2-2, is DTAVSQTPKYLVTQMGNDKSIKCEQNLGHDTMYWYKQDSKKFLKIMFSYNNKELIINETVPNRFSPKSPDKAHLNLHINSLELGDSAVYFCASSQDTNTGELFFGEGSRLTVL.